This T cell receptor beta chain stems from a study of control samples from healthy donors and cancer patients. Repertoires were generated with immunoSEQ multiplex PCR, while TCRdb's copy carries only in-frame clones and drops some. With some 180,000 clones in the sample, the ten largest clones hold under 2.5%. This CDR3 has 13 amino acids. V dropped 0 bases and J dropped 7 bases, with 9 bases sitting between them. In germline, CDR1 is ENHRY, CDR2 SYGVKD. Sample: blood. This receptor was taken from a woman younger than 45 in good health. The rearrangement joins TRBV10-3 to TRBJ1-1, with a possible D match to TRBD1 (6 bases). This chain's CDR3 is CAISESAQGEAFF. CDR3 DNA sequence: TGTGCCATCAGTGAGTCGGCACAGGGTGAAGCTTTCTTT.